Below, 2 T cell receptor beta chains from the same sample are listed, as sequenced in a study of blood T cell repertoires in COVID-19. Libraries were prepared by immunoSEQ multiplex PCR; TCRdb keeps only in-frame clonotypes and omits some of them. The table shows more than 25,000 clones, with about 90% occurring only once. Sequenced: peripheral blood. The receptors were sampled from a man aged 65-85 years with active or convalescent COVID-19.

The V gene is TRBV6-6, the J gene TRBJ2-3; 8 bases align to TRBD2. The CDR3 runs 14 residues. Trimming removed 7 bases from V and 1 base from J; junction bases left unmatched: 4. The germline CDR1 and CDR2 sequences are MNHNY and SVGAGI (reference sequence). The CDR3 loop is CASTVTSGTDTQYF. In DNA, the CDR3 is TGTGCCAGCACCGTGACTAGCGGCACAGATACGCAGTATTTT.

The V gene is TRBV28, the J gene TRBJ2-4; D gene ambiguous. Between the trimmed V and J ends, which lost 9 bases and 0 bases, there was a span of 9 bases. The germline V gene has CDR1 MDHEN and CDR2 SYDVKM. This CDR3 spans 13 amino acids. The CDR3 here is CASTPGAKNIQYF. The CDR3 DNA reads TGTGCCAGTACCCCAGGAGCCAAAAACATTCAGTACTTC.